This TCR beta chain was retrieved from a study of T cell changes during pregnancy in multiple sclerosis. Repertoires were generated with immunoSEQ multiplex PCR, while TCRdb's copy carries only in-frame clones and drops some. The sample lists about 54,000 clones; about 91% were seen once. Germline-derived CDR1 and CDR2 are SNHLY and FYNNEI. V lost 10 bases and J 7 bases, leaving 17 bases between the germline ends. This CDR3 has 13 residues. This clonotype was sampled from a female donor in good health, enrolled as a control in a pregnancy study. The specimen was peripheral blood, collected after pregnancy. V is TRBV2 and J is TRBJ1-5, with D maybe TRBD1 (6 bases). The CDR3 nucleotides are TGTGCCATGGAGGACAGCGCAGGGCAGCCCCAGCATTTT. This encodes CAMEDSAGQPQHF.